This TCR beta chain was obtained from a study of regulatory T cells in long-lasting Graves disease. The V gene lost 2 bases and the J gene lost 7 bases, with 15 bases spanning the gap. Looked up from germline, CDR1 is MNHEY and CDR2 is SVGEGT. The CDR3 runs to 14 residues. Sequencing libraries for TCR beta were prepared with iRepertoire HTBI primers and Arm-PCR of CDR3 regions. TCRdb re-derived calls from the multiplex PCR reads in MiXCR, one entry per CDR3 protein. The repertoire holds 550,000 to 700,000 distinct CDR3 sequences, with approximately 16% as singletons. This clonotype was observed at least ten times. The time point was: newly diagnosed GD, antithyroid drugs for less than 3 months. Extracted RNA from PBMCs served as the source of the TCR library. As a group, patients came from one endocrinology department in Xi'an, China. The data were also submitted as part of a second study, on T cells in Graves' hyperthyroidism and ophthalmopathy.

Material: peripheral blood mononuclear cells (PBMCs), obtained at new diagnosis, from a patient treated with antithyroid drugs. The clonotype was recovered from a young man with Graves disease. The chain uses TRBV6-2 or TRBV6-3 and TRBJ2-7; tentative D call: TRBD2 (6 bases). This CDR3 is CASSYRASVEEQYF. The CDR3 DNA sequence: TGTGCCAGCAGTTACAGGGCTAGCGTCGAAGAGCAGTACTTC.